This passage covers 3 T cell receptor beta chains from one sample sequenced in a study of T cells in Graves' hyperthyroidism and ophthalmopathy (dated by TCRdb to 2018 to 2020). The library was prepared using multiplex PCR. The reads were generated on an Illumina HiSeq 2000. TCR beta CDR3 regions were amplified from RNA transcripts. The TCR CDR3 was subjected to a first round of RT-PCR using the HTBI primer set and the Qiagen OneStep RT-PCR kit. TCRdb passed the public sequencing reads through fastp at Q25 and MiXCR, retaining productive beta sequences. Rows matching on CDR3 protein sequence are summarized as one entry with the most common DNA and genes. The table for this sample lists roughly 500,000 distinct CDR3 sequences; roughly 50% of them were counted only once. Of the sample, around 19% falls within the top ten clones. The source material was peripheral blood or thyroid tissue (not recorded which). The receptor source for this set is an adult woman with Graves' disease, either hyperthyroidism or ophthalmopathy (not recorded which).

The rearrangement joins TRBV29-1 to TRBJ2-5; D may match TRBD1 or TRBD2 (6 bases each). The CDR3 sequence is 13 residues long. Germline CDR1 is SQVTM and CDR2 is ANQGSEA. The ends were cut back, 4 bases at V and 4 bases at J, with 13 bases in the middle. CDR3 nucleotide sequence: TGCAGCGTTGGGGGGGCCATTGTAGAGACCCAGTACTTC. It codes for CSVGGAIVETQYF.

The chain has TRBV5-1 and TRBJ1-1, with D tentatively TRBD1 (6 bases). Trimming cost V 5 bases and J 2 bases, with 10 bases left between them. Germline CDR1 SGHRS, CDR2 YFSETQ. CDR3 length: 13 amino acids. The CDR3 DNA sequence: TGCGCCAGCAGACAGACAGGAAACACTGAAGCTTTCTTT. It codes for CASRQTGNTEAFF. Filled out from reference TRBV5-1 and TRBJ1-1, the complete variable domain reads KAGVTQTPRYLIKTRGQQVTLSCSPISGHRSVSWYQQTPGQGLQFLFEYFSETQRNKGNFPGRFSGRQFSNSRSEMNVSTLELGDSALYLCASRQTGNTEAFFGQGTRLTVV.

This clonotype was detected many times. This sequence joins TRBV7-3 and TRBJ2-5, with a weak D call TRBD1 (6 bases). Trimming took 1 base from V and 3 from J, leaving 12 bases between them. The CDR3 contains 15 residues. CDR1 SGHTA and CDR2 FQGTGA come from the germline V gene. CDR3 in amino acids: CASSLIGTRKETQYF. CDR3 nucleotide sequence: TGTGCCAGCAGCTTAATAGGGACACGGAAAGAGACCCAGTACTTC. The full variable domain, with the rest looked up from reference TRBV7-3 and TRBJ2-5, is GAGVSQTPSNKVTEKGKYVELRCDPISGHTALYWYRQSLGQGPEFLIYFQGTGAADDSGLPNDRFFAVRPEGSVSTLKIQRTERGDSAVYLCASSLIGTRKETQYFGPGTRLLVL.